Below, 17 T cell receptor beta chains from the same sample are listed, as sequenced in a study of naive and memory T cell subsets. These TCRs' antigens remain unknown. Study-wide results and limits: Possibly reflecting memory cells re-expressing CD45RA, a few larger clonotypes occurred in naive repertoires, especially CD8.

Two oligonucleotides, mixed equimolar, formed the beta constant-region primer covering TRBC1 and TRBC2. Nested alpha and beta constant-region primers with the SP2 primer drove four PCR rounds on ligated cDNA. TCRdb re-called the UMI-ligation and nested PCR reads with MiXCR, one entry per CDR3 protein. The data contain fewer than 150,000 distinct CDR3 sequences, roughly a fifth of them singletons. The specimen was naive CD8+ T cells from blood. These receptors were taken from a human donor in good health.

V is TRBV7-9 and J is TRBJ2-1; 10 bases align to TRBD2. The CDR3 length is 14 residues. Germline-derived CDR1 and CDR2 are SEHNR and FQNEAQ (reference sequence). V shed 4 bases and J 6 bases; nucleotides not matched to a gene: 3. This chain's CDR3 is CASSSSGSRNEQFF. The DNA for the CDR3 is TGTGCCAGCAGCTCTAGCGGGAGCCGCAATGAGCAGTTCTTC.

The chain recombines TRBV20-1 with TRBJ2-1, with TRBD2 as a possible D gene (5 bases). CDR1 and CDR2 (germline): DFQATT, SNEGSKA (reference sequence). The CDR3 totals 12 residues. Trimming cost V 8 bases and J 3 bases, with 11 bases left between them. The CDR3 here is CSSSRDYNEQFF. Here the CDR3 DNA reads TGCAGTTCCTCCCGGGACTACAATGAGCAGTTCTTC.

The chain joins TRBV7-3 to TRBJ2-3; 8 bases map to TRBD2. Germline CDR1 is SGHTA and CDR2 is FQGTGA. V gave up 4 bases and J gave up 4 bases; unmatched junction bases: 7. The CDR3 totals 15 residues. CDR3: CASSSSGSVSDTQYF. CDR3 coding DNA: TGTGCCAGCAGCTCCAGCGGGAGCGTATCAGATACGCAGTATTTT. The full variable domain, completed using reference TRBV7-3 and TRBJ2-3, is GAGVSQTPSNKVTEKGKYVELRCDPISGHTALYWYRQSLGQGPEFLIYFQGTGAADDSGLPNDRFFAVRPEGSVSTLKIQRTERGDSAVYLCASSSSGSVSDTQYFGPGTRLTVL.

The chain uses TRBV5-1 and TRBJ2-1, with D maybe TRBD2 (6 bases). The CDR3 covers 13 residues. Germline V gives CDR1 SGHRS, CDR2 YFSETQ. V dropped 3 bases and J dropped 15 bases, with 19 bases sitting between them. CDR3 sequence (DNA): TGCGCCAGCAGCTCCTTTCCCCGGGAGATGGGGTTCTTC. It translates to CASSSFPREMGFF.

There are a few counts of this clonotype. The chain employs TRBV6-5 and TRBJ2-3; the D is unclear. There are 13 residues in the CDR3. Trimming stripped 4 bases from V and 3 bases from J, with 8 bases between. Germline-derived CDR1 and CDR2 are MNHEY and SVGAGI. The CDR3 DNA is TGTGCCAGCAGTTCTAAAATGACAGATACGCAGTATTTT. Protein sequence: CASSSKMTDTQYF.

This chain connects TRBV20-1 to TRBJ2-3; D unclear. Germline V gives CDR1 DFQATT, CDR2 SNEGSKA (reference sequence). This CDR3 region has 11 residues. The V end was cut by 3 bases, the J end by 9 bases, with 10 bases between. CDR3 in DNA: TGCAGTGCTAGGCGTGAGCCCACGCAGTATTTT. This gives the protein CSARREPTQYF.

The chain recombines TRBV5-6 with TRBJ1-5; 7 bases are shared with TRBD1. Germline V CDR1 and CDR2: SGHDT, YYEEEE. The V gene end was trimmed by 3 bases and the J gene end by 0 bases; junction bases not matched to a gene: 21. The CDR3 length is 21 residues. CDR3 nucleotides: TGTGCCAGCAGCTATTGGTGGGATCTTGACAGGGCTGACTATAGCAATCAGCCCCAGCATTTT. Residues: CASSYWWDLDRADYSNQPQHF.

The rearrangement uses TRBV28 and TRBJ2-7; 7 bases are shared with TRBD2. J lost 8 bases, V lost 3 bases, and 7 bases had no gene match. Germline V gene lookup returns CDR1 MDHEN and CDR2 SYDVKM. The CDR3 is made up of 13 amino acids. CDR3 region: CASSFPGTTQQYF. Here the CDR3 DNA reads TGTGCCAGCAGTTTCCCCGGGACTACCCAGCAGTACTTC.

In this sample, this clonotype turned up many times. The chain is built from TRBV5-1 and TRBJ1-1, with a possible D match to TRBD1 (5 bases). Trimming pared 4 bases from V and 1 base from J, leaving 11 bases between. The CDR3 spans 14 residues. CDR1 is SGHRS, CDR2 YFSETQ, per germline. The CDR3 region is CASSRGPQNTEAFF. The CDR3 region has the DNA TGCGCCAGCAGCCGGGGACCCCAGAACACTGAAGCTTTCTTT.

This clonotype was seen more than once but under ten times. This chain uses TRBV29-1 with TRBJ1-1; TRBD1 might be the D (5 bases). Germline-derived CDR1 and CDR2 are SQVTM and ANQGSEA. V lost 3 bases to trimming and J lost 1 base, with 15 bases between them. The CDR3 contains 15 residues. In DNA form, the CDR3 reads TGCAGCGTTGAGGCGGCAGGGAGGCCGAACACTGAAGCTTTCTTT. As protein: CSVEAAGRPNTEAFF.

This clonotype was found many times. The rearrangement links TRBV7-9 to TRBJ2-7; 12 nucleotides line up with TRBD1. This CDR3 region has 17 residues. Germline CDR1 is SEHNR and CDR2 is FQNEAQ (reference sequence). The junction had 11 bases not matched to a gene; V was cut back by 4 bases and J by 4 bases. The CDR3 coding sequence is TGTGCCAGCAGCTCGCCCATGGGACAGGGGGCGGTGTACGAGCAGTACTTC. Protein sequence: CASSSPMGQGAVYEQYF.

J is TRBJ2-1 and V is TRBV2, with 11 bases identical to TRBD2. The CDR3 sequence is 15 residues long. CDR1 SNHLY and CDR2 FYNNEI come from the germline V gene. With 7 bases clipped from V and 4 bases from J, the junction kept 6 bases outside the gene matches. CDR3 DNA: TGTGCCAGCAAACAGGGGACTAGCGGATACAATGAGCAGTTCTTC. Amino acid sequence: CASKQGTSGYNEQFF. Using reference TRBV2 and TRBJ2-1 for the parts outside the CDR3, the full variable domain is EPEVTQTPSHQVTQMGQEVILRCVPISNHLYFYWYRQILGQKVEFLVSFYNNEISEKSEIFDDQFSVERPDGSNFTLKIRSTKLEDSAMYFCASKQGTSGYNEQFFGPGTRLTVL.

This chain connects TRBV6-5 to TRBJ2-7; 7 positions match TRBD2. Per the germline V gene, CDR1 is MNHEY and CDR2 is SVGAGI. After removal of 0 bases from V and 3 bases from J, the junction contained 5 bases not matched to a gene. There are 15 residues in the CDR3. CDR3 nucleotides: TGTGCCAGCAGTTACTCTCCGGGACTAAGCTACGAGCAGTACTTC. The encoded protein is CASSYSPGLSYEQYF.

This clonotype was counted a few times. The genes are TRBV20-1 and TRBJ1-5; D not resolved. Per germline, CDR1 DFQATT and CDR2 SNEGSKA (reference sequence). V was pared by 5 bases and J by 10 bases, with 9 bases between. The length of the CDR3 is 10 residues. The CDR3 DNA follows: TGCAGTGCTGGGCAAGGCCCCCAGCATTTT. It translates to CSAGQGPQHF.

This clonotype has a handful of counts. The genes are TRBV6-6 and TRBJ2-7, with 8 nucleotides matching TRBD2. CDR3 length equals 13 residues. The ends lost 6 bases at V and 6 bases at J; junction bases unmatched: 7. Germline CDR1 MNHNY, CDR2 SVGAGI (reference sequence). The CDR3 sequence: CASRSGSLGEQYF. In DNA, the CDR3 is TGTGCCAGCAGGAGCGGGAGTCTGGGCGAGCAGTACTTC.

The CDR3 is CASSLVVTSNEQFF. The CDR3 DNA is TGTGCCAGCAGCTTAGTGGTCACCAGCAATGAGCAGTTCTTC. The chain couples TRBV7-9 to TRBJ2-1, with D hard to call. Germline CDR1 and CDR2: SEHNR and FQNEAQ (reference sequence). The germline V and J ends were trimmed by 1 base and 6 bases, with 10 bases remaining between them. This CDR3 has 14 amino acids. Looking up the rest from reference TRBV7-9 and TRBJ2-1 gives the full variable domain: DTGVSQNPRHKITKRGQNVTFRCDPISEHNRLYWYRQTLGQGPEFLTYFQNEAQLEKSRLLSDRFSAERPKGSFSTLEIQRTEQGDSAMYLCASSLVVTSNEQFFGPGTRLTVL.

This clonotype was found many times. V is TRBV28 and J is TRBJ2-1, with 10 bases identical to TRBD2. Germline V gene data show CDR1 as MDHEN and CDR2 as SYDVKM. V lost 1 base and J lost 6; bases outside the gene matches: 9. This CDR3 has 17 amino acids. In nucleotides, the CDR3 is TGTGCCAGCAGTTTATTCGGGGCTAGCGGGAGTTTCAATGAGCAGTTCTTC. Protein sequence: CASSLFGASGSFNEQFF.